This is a list of T cell receptor beta chains from one sample in a study of spatial heterogeneity in lung cancer. TCRdb used MiXCR to reprocess the 5' RACE reads, holding one entry per CDR3 protein. The sample consists of roughly 80,000 distinct CDR3 sequences, around 13% of them appearing once. The sample was PBMCs, taken at surgery. The receptor set was obtained from a male donor with early-stage non-small cell lung cancer. Both conserved end residues are part of each CDR3. The D gene is left open where the match is weak. The size field is filled for only some rows; it gives once, few, many or a size class.

>TRBJ1-1|NA|TRBV3-1|NA
TGTGCCAGCAGCCAAGGGGCAGGGAGACGCTTCTTT
CASSQGAGRRFF
>TRBJ2-3|NA|TRBV6-6|NA
TGTGCCAGCAGTCACCCGGGACCACCGGATACGCAGTATTTT
CASSHPGPPDTQYF
>TRBJ1-3|few|TRBV6-6|NA
TGTGCCAGCAGTTACTCGGAGTTCCCTGGAAACACCATATATTTT
CASSYSEFPGNTIYF
>TRBJ1-2|NA|TRBV29-1|TRBD1
TGCAGCGTCCGGACAGGAATCTACTATGGCTACACCTTC
CSVRTGIYYGYTF
>TRBJ2-7|few|TRBV24-1|NA
TGTGCCACCAGCACCGTTCCAGGACAATTAATCCGGAGCTCCTACGAGCAGTACTTC
CATSTVPGQLIRSSYEQYF
>TRBJ2-2|few|TRBV19|TRBD2
TGTGCCAGTAGTATCCCAGCGGGAGCGGGGACCGGGGAGCTGTTTTTT
CASSIPAGAGTGELFF
>TRBJ2-1|few|TRBV2|TRBD2
TGTGCCAAACAGAGTACTAGCGGGGGGGTCAATGAGCAGTTCTTC
CAKQSTSGGVNEQFF
>TRBJ1-1|few|TRBV11-2|NA
TGTGCCAGCAGCTTAGATACGGGGGCGGGTGAAGCTTTCTTT
CASSLDTGAGEAFF
>TRBJ1-5|many|TRBV7-2|NA
TGTGCCAGCAGCTCCGGGGCTCTGAGGCCCCAGCATTTT
CASSSGALRPQHF
>TRBJ2-1|few|TRBV6-5|NA
TGTGCCAGCAGTTACTCGAAGTTAGGGCCCCTCGATGAGCAGTTCTTC
CASSYSKLGPLDEQFF
>TRBJ2-1|few|TRBV24-1|TRBD1
TGTGCCACCAGTGATCGGACAGGGGGTGAGCAGTTCTTC
CATSDRTGGEQFF
>TRBJ1-1|NA|TRBV10-3|TRBD1
TGTGCCATCAGTGATCATGATGGGGCCGGGACAGGGGGCAAGTCGGGCACTGAAGCTTTCTTT
CAISDHDGAGTGGKSGTEAFF
>TRBJ2-7|few|TRBV5-4|NA
TGTGCCAGCAGCTTGGCCCAGCGCAGCTACGAGCAGTACTTC
CASSLAQRSYEQYF
>TRBJ2-3|few|TRBV18|NA
TGTGCCAGCTCCCCACCGACGACAGATACGCAGTATTTT
CASSPPTTDTQYF
>TRBJ2-1|NA|TRBV5-6|TRBD1
TGTGCCAGCAGCCCTCCGGACAGGGGGCTACGGGGTGAGCAGTTCTTC
CASSPPDRGLRGEQFF
>TRBJ1-2|many|TRBV29-1|NA
TGCAGCGTGGAACACAGGGCCCGAGGAAATGGCTACACCTTC
CSVEHRARGNGYTF
>TRBJ1-1|NA|TRBV28|NA
TGTGCCAGCAGTTTCGTAGGGGAGCGGTGGGACACTGAAGCTTTCTTT
CASSFVGERWDTEAFF
>TRBJ2-3|NA|TRBV20-1|TRBD2
TGCAGTGCTCTTTCCGGACTAGCGGGAGACACAGATACGCAGTATTTT
CSALSGLAGDTDTQYF
>TRBJ1-6|few|TRBV6-1|TRBD1
TGTGCCAGCATTGCAACCGGGACAGGGTATTCACCCCTCCACTTT
CASIATGTGYSPLHF
>TRBJ2-5|few|TRBV3-1|NA
TGTGCCAGCAGCCAACCAAGGGGGACCCAGTACTTC
CASSQPRGTQYF
>TRBJ2-2|NA|TRBV2|TRBD1
TGTGCCAGCAGTCTGGACTATTCCGGGACAGGGTACACCGGGGAGCTGTTTTTT
CASSLDYSGTGYTGELFF
>TRBJ1-5|NA|TRBV20-1|NA
TGCAGTGCTAGAGATCTGGGGAGGGGGAATAGCAATCAGCCCCAGCATTTT
CSARDLGRGNSNQPQHF
>TRBJ2-3|NA|TRBV28|NA
TGTGCCAGCAGTTTAGTATGGGAGGCTTACACAGATACGCAGTATTTT
CASSLVWEAYTDTQYF
>TRBJ2-7|many|TRBV29-1|TRBD1
TGCAGCGTTGAAGATCCGAAGGGGACAGGGATTAAGGTCGAGCAGTACTTC
CSVEDPKGTGIKVEQYF